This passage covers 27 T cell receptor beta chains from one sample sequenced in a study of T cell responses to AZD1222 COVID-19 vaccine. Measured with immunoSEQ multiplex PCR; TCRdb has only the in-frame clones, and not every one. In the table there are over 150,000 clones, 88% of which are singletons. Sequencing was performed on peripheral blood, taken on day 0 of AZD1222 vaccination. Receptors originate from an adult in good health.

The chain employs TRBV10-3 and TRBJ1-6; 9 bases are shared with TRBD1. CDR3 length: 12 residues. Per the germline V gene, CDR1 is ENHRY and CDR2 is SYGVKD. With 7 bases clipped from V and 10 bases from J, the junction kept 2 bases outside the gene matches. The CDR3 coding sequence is TGTGCCATCAACGACAGGGGGTCACCCCTCCACTTT. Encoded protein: CAINDRGSPLHF.

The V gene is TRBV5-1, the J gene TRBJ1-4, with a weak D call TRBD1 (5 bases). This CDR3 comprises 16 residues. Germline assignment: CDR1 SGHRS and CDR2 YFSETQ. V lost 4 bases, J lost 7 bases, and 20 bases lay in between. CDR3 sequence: CASSLGGTERGEKLFF. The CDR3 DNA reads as TGCGCCAGCAGCCTGGGTGGGACCGAAAGGGGTGAAAAACTGTTTTTT.

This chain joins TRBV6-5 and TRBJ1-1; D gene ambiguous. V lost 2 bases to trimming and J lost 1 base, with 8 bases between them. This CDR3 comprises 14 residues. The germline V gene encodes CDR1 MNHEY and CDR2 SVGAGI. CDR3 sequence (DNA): TGTGCCAGCAGTTACAACGGCCCGAACACTGAAGCTTTCTTT. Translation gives CASSYNGPNTEAFF.

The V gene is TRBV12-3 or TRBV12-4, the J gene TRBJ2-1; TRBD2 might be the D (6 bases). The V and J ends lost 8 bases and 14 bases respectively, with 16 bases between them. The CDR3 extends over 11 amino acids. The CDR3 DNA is TGTGCCAGCGGTACCGCGGGGTGGGAGTTCTTC. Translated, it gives CASGTAGWEFF.

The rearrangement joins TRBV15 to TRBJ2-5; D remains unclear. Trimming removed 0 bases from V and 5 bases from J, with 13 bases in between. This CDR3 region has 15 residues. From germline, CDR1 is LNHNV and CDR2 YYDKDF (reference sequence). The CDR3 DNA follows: TGTGCCACCAGCAGAGATCCCAGCGTTGAGGAGACCCAGTACTTC. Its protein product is CATSRDPSVEETQYF. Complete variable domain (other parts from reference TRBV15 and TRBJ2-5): DAMVIQNPRYQVTQFGKPVTLSCSQTLNHNVMYWYQQKSSQAPKLLFHYYDKDFNNEADTPDNFQSRRPNTSFCFLDIRSPGLGDTAMYLCATSRDPSVEETQYFGPGTRLLVL.

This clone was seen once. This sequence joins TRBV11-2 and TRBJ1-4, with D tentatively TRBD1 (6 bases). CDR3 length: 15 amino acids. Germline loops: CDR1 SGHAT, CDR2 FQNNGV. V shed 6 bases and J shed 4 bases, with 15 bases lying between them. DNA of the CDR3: TGTGCCAGCAGTAGGGGGGTCGGGTTTAATGAAAAACTGTTTTTT. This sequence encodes CASSRGVGFNEKLFF.

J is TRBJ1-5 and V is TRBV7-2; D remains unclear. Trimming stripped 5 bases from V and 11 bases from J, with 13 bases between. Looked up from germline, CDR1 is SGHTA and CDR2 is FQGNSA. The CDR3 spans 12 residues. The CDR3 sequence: CASSTHRGAQHF. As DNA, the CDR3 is TGTGCCAGCAGCACTCACCGGGGAGCCCAGCATTTT. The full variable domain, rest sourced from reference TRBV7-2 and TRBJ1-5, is GAGVSQSPSNKVTEKGKDVELRCDPISGHTALYWYRQSLGQGLEFLIYFQGNSAPDKSGLPSDRFSAERTGGSVSTLTIQRTQQEDSAVYLCASSTHRGAQHFGDGTRLSIL.

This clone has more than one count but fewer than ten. CDR3 sequence: CASSLAGSGGPTDTQYF. The CDR3 nucleotides read TGTGCCAGCAGCTTAGCTGGTTCGGGGGGGCCGACAGATACGCAGTATTTT. The chain has TRBV7-2 and TRBJ2-3; TRBD2 aligns across 8 bases. The CDR3 consists of 17 residues. Looked up from germline, CDR1 is SGHTA and CDR2 is FQGNSA. The V segment lost 0 bases and the J segment 3 bases; nucleotides outside the gene matches: 8.

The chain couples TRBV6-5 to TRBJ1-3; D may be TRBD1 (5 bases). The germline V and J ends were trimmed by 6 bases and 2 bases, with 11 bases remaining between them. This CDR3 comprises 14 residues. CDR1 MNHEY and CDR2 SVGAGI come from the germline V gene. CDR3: CASRGEVPGNTIYF. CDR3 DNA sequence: TGTGCCAGCAGGGGGGAGGTCCCTGGAAACACCATATATTTT.

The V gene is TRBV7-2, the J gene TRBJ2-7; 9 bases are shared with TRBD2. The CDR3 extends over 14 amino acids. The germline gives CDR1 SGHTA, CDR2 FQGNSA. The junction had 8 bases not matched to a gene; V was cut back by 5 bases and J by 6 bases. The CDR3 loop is CASSPMGTSSEQYF. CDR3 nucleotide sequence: TGTGCCAGCAGCCCGATGGGGACTAGCAGCGAGCAGTACTTC.

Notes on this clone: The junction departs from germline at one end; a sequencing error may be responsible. The CDR3 here is CAWTPGQGFENQYF. In DNA, the CDR3 is TGTGCCTGGACTCCGGGACAGGGATTTGAGAACCAGTACTTC. J is TRBJ2-5 and V is TRBV30, with 9 bases fitting TRBD1. This CDR3 spans 14 amino acids. Germline V CDR1 and CDR2: GTSNPN, SVGIG (reference sequence). Full variable domain (rest looked up from reference TRBV30 and TRBJ2-5): SQTIHQWPATLVQPVGSPLSLECTVEGTSNPNLYWYRQAAGRGLQLLFYSVGIGQISSEVPQNLSASRPQDRQFILSSKKLLLSDSGFYLCAWTPGQGFENQYFGPGTRLLVL.

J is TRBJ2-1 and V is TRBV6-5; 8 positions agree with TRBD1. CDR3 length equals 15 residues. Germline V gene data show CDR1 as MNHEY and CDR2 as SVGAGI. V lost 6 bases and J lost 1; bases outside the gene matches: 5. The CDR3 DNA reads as TGTGCCAGCAGCCCCGGACAGGGATCCTACAATGAGCAGTTCTTC. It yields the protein CASSPGQGSYNEQFF.

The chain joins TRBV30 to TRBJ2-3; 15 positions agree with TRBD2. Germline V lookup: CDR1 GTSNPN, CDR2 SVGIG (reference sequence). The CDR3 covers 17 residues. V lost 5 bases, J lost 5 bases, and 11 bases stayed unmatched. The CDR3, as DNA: TGTGCCTGGTCACCCGGGACTAGCGGGGGGTTCAGAGATACGCAGTATTTT. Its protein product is CAWSPGTSGGFRDTQYF.

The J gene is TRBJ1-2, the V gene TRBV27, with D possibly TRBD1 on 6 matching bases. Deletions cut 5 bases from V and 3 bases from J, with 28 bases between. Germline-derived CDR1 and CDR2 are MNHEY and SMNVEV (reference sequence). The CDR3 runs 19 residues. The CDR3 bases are TGTGCCAGCAGTCCCCAAAGTTTGTACGTGCTCAGGGGCGACTATGGCTACACCTTC. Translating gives CASSPQSLYVLRGDYGYTF.

For the CDR3, the DNA is TGTGCTAGTGGACCGTGGAAAACGGGTGAGCAGTACTTC. This codes for CASGPWKTGEQYF. This rearrangement joins TRBV12-5 to TRBJ2-7; D not certain. The CDR3 is made up of 13 amino acids. Trimming left V 6 bases short and J 7 bases short, with 16 bases between. Germline V gene lookup returns CDR1 LGHNT and CDR2 FRNRAP.

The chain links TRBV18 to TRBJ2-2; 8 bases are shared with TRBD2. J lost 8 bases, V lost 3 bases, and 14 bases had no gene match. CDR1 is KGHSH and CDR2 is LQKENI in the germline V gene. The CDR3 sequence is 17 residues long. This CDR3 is CASSPGTSGGARGELFF. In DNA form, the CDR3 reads TGTGCCAGCTCACCGGGTACCAGCGGGGGAGCGAGAGGGGAGCTGTTTTTT.

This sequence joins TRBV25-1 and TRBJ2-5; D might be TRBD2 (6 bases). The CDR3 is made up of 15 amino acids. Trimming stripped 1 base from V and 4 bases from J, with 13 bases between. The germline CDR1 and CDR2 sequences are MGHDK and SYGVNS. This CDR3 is CASSESLGGPETQYF. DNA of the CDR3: TGTGCCAGCAGTGAATCCCTGGGGGGTCCAGAGACCCAGTACTTC.

CDR3 coding DNA: TGTGCCAGCAGTTTATCCGTCCAGAATGAGCAGTTCTTC. This gives the protein CASSLSVQNEQFF. The rearrangement links TRBV27 to TRBJ2-1; the D is unclear. The V gene lost 0 bases and the J gene lost 7 bases, with 7 bases spanning the gap. CDR3 length: 13 amino acids. Germline V gene lookup returns CDR1 MNHEY and CDR2 SMNVEV (reference sequence).

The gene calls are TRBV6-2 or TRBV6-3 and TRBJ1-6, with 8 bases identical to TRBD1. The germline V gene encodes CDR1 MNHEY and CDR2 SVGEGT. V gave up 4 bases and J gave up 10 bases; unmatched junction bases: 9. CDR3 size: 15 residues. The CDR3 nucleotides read TGTGCCAGCAGTTCCCCCGGGACAGGACGCTCACCCCTCCACTTT. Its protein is CASSSPGTGRSPLHF.

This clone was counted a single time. CDR3 residues: CASSKSGGNYGYTF. The CDR3 DNA sequence: TGTGCCAGTTCTAAAAGCGGGGGGAACTATGGCTACACCTTC. The V call is TRBV19, the J call TRBJ1-2; possible D gene TRBD1, 5 bases. Between the trimmed V and J ends, which lost 8 bases and 2 bases, there was a span of 15 bases. The CDR3 sequence is 14 residues long. CDR1 and CDR2 (germline): LNHDA, SQIVND (reference sequence).

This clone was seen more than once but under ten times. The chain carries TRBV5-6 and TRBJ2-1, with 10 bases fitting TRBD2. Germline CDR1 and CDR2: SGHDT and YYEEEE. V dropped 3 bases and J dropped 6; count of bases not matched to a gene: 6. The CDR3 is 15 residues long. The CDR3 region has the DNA TGTGCCAGCAGCTCCCCTAGCGGGAGAATCAATGAGCAGTTCTTC. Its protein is CASSSPSGRINEQFF. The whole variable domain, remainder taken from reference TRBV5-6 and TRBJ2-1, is DAGVTQSPTHLIKTRGQQVTLRCSPKSGHDTVSWYQQALGQGPQFIFQYYEEEERQRGNFPDRFSGHQFPNYSSELNVNALLLGDSALYLCASSSPSGRINEQFFGPGTRLTVL.

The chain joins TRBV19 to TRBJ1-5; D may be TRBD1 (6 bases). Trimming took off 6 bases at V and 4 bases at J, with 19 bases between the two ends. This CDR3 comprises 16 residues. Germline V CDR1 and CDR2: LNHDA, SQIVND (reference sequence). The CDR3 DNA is TGTGCCAGTAGGCACCCCCGGGGGGGCGGTAATCAGCCCCAGCATTTT. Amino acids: CASRHPRGGGNQPQHF.

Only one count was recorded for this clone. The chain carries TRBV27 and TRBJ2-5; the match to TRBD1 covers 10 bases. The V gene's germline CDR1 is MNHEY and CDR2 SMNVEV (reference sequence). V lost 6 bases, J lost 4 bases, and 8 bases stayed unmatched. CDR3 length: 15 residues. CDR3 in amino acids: CASSRGQGLGETQYF. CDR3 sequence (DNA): TGTGCCAGCAGCCGGGGACAGGGGCTCGGAGAGACCCAGTACTTC.

The CDR3 reads CASSLGQGGNQPQHF. The CDR3 DNA sequence: TGTGCCAGCAGCTTGGGACAGGGAGGCAATCAGCCCCAGCATTTT. This chain connects TRBV5-5 to TRBJ1-5, with 7 bases lining up with TRBD1. In germline, CDR1 is SGHKS, CDR2 YYEKEE (reference sequence). Losses at the gene ends were 0 bases for V and 2 bases for J; bases not matched to a gene: 2. This CDR3 is 15 amino acids long.

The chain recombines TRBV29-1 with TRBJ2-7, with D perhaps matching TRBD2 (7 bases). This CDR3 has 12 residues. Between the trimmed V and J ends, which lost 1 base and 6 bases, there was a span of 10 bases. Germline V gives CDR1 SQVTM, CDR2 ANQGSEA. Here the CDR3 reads CSVEGGGGEQYF. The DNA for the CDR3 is TGCAGCGTTGAAGGGGGGGGCGGCGAGCAGTACTTC.

The CDR3 loop is CASSQVQGSTDTQYF. DNA for the CDR3: TGTGCCAGCAGCCAAGTCCAGGGGAGCACAGATACGCAGTATTTT. The chain links TRBV14 to TRBJ2-3, with D perhaps matching TRBD1 (6 bases). V was trimmed by 1 base and J by 0 bases, leaving 8 bases between them. In germline, CDR1 is SGHDN, CDR2 FVKESK. The CDR3 has 15 amino acids.

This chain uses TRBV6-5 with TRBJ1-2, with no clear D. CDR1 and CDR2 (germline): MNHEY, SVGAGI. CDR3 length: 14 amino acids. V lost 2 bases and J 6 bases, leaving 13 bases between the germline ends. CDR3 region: CASSYRQTIDGYTF. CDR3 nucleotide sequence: TGTGCCAGCAGTTACCGGCAGACCATTGATGGCTACACCTTC.